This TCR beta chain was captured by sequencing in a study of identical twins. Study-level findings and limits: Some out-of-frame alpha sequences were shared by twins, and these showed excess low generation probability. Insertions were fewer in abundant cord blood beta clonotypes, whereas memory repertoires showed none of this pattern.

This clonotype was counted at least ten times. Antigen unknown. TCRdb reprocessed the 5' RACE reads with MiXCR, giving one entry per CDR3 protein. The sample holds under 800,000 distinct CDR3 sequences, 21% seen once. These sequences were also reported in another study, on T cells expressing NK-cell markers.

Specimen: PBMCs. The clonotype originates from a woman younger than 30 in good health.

This CDR3 is CASSQSGSTDTQYF. Here the CDR3 DNA reads TGTGCCAGCAGTCAAAGCGGTAGCACAGATACGCAGTATTTT. V is TRBV12-3 or TRBV12-4 and J is TRBJ2-3; tentatively, D is TRBD2 (5 bases). The V end lost 5 bases, the J end lost 0 bases, and 9 bases lay between the germline ends. CDR3 size: 14 residues.